This T cell receptor (beta chain) is from a study of response to subunit inactivated influenza vaccine. TCRdb reanalysed the RT-PCR reads using MiXCR and keeps one entry per CDR3 protein. The data show 500,000 to 550,000 distinct CDR3 sequences, roughly a quarter seen once. Trimming removed 7 bases at V and 2 bases at J, with 15 bases between. This CDR3 has 13 residues. Germline CDR1 and CDR2: DFQATT and SNEGSKA (reference sequence). This clonotype came up a few times. This sample also belongs to another study, concerning T cells expressing NK-cell markers. That paper adds: Researchers built TCR beta cDNA using 5'RACE template switching with UMIs. Beta-chain profiling covered CD3+CD56+NKG2C+, CD3+CD56+NKG2C- and CD3+CD56-NKG2C+ sorted subsets. In the group of eight sequenced donors, seven were HCMV-seropositive and one was seronegative. It is unclear if expanded NKG2C-expressing clones target HCMV antigens.

Specimen: CD4+ T cells sorted from PBMCs, collected roughly 12 days after vaccination. The TCR was taken from a middle-aged man who received an inactivated influenza vaccine. This chain connects TRBV20-1 to TRBJ2-7; D is perhaps TRBD2 (6 bases). CDR3 nucleotide sequence: TGCAGTGTCGGGCCGCCTAGCGCCTACGAGCAGTACTTC. It specifies CSVGPPSAYEQYF.